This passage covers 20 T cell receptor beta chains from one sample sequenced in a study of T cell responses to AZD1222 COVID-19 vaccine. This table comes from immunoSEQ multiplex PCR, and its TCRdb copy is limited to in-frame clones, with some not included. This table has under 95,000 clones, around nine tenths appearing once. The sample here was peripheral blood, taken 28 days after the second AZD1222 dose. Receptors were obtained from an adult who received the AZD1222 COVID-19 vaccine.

CDR3 in DNA: TGTGCCAGCAGCTTAGGGACTAGCGGGAGTGATGAGCAGTTCTTC. Amino acids: CASSLGTSGSDEQFF. This chain joins TRBV7-2 and TRBJ2-1; 13 bases are a match to TRBD2. Per germline, CDR1 SGHTA and CDR2 FQGNSA. The CDR3 consists of 15 residues. V shed 1 base and J 8 bases; nucleotides not matched to a gene: 2.

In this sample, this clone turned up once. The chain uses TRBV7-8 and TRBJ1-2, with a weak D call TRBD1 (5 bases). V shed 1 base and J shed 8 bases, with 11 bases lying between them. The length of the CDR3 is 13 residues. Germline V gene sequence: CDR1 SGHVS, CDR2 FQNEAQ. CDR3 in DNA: TGTGCCAGCAGCTTAGATCAGGGCGCGGGCTACACCTTC. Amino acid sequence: CASSLDQGAGYTF.

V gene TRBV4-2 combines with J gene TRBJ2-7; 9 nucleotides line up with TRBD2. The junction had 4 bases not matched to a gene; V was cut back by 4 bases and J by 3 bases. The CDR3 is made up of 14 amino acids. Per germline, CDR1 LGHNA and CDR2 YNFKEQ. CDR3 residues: CASSPGTSIYEQYF. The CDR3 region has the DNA TGTGCCAGCAGCCCCGGGACTAGCATCTACGAGCAGTACTTC.

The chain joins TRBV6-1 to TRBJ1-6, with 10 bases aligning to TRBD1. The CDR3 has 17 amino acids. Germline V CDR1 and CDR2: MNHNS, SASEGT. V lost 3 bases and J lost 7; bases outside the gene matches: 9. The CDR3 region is CASSDRDRGKLNSPLHF. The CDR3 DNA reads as TGTGCCAGCAGTGACCGGGACAGGGGTAAATTAAATTCACCCCTCCACTTT.

As DNA, the CDR3 is TGTGCCAGCAGTTACGGGACAGCGTATAATGAAAAACTGTTTTTT. The encoded protein is CASSYGTAYNEKLFF. The V and J genes are TRBV6-5 and TRBJ1-4, with 7 nucleotides matching TRBD1. The J segment lost 4 bases and the V segment lost 2 bases, leaving 4 bases of the junction unmatched. The CDR3 has 15 amino acids. Per the germline V gene, CDR1 is MNHEY and CDR2 is SVGAGI.

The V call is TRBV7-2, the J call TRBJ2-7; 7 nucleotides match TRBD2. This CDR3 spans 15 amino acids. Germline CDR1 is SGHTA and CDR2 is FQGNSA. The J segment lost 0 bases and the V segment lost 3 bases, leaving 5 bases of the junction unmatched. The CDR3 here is CASSFTGTTSYEQYF. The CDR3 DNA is TGTGCCAGCAGCTTCACCGGGACTACCTCCTACGAGCAGTACTTC.

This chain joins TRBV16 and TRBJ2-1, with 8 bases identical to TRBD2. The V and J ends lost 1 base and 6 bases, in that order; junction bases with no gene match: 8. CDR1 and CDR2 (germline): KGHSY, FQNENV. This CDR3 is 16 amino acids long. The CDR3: CASSQFGTRALNEQFF. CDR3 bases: TGTGCCAGCAGCCAATTCGGGACTAGGGCGCTCAATGAGCAGTTCTTC.

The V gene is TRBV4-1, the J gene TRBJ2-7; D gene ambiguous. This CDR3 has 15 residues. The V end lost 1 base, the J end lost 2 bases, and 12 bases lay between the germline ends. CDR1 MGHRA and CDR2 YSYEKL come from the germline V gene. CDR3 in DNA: TGCGCCAGCAGCCAAGTCGCGCGGCAGACCTACGAGCAGTACTTC. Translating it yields CASSQVARQTYEQYF.

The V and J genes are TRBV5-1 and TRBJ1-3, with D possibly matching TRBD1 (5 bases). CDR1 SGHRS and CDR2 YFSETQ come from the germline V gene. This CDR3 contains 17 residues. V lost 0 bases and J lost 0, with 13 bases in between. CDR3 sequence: CASSLGGSFYSGNTIYF. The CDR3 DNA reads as TGCGCCAGCAGCTTGGGGGGGTCTTTTTACTCTGGAAACACCATATATTTT.

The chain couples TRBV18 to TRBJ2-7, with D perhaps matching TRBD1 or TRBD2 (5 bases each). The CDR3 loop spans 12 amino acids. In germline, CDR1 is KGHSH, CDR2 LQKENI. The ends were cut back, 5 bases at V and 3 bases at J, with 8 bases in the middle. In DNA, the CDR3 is TGTGCCAGCTCATCGGGGCTCTACGAGCAGTACTTC. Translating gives CASSSGLYEQYF.

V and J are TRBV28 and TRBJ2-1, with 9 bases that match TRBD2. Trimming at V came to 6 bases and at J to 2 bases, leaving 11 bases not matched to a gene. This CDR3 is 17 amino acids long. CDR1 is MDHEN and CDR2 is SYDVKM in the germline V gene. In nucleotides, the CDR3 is TGTGCCAGCAGCCCCCCCAGGGCGGGAGGGACCTACAATGAGCAGTTCTTC. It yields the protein CASSPPRAGGTYNEQFF.

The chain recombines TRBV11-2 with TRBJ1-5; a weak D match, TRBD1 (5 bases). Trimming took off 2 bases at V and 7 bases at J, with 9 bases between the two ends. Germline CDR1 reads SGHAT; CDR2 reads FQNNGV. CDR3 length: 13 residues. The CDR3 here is CASSLTGRQPQHF. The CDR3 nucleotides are TGTGCCAGCAGCTTAACAGGACGGCAGCCCCAGCATTTT.

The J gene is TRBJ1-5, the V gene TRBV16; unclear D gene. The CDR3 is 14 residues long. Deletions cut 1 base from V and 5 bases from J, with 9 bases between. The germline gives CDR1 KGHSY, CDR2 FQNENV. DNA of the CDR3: TGTGCCAGCAGCCAATATGGGGTTTATCAGCCCCAGCATTTT. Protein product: CASSQYGVYQPQHF.

The DNA of the CDR3 is TGCGCCAGCAGCCAAGCGCTACTAGCGGTTGAGACCCAGTACTTC. Residues: CASSQALLAVETQYF. V and J are TRBV4-1 and TRBJ2-5, with TRBD2 matching over 8 bases. This CDR3 spans 15 amino acids. With V trimmed by 1 base and J by 5 bases, 6 bases remained unmatched. Germline lookup yields CDR1 MGHRA and CDR2 YSYEKL.

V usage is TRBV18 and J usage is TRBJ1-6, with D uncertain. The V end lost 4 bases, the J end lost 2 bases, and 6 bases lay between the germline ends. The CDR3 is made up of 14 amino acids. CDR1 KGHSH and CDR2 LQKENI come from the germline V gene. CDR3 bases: TGTGCCAGCTCACGGCGAACCTATAATTCACCCCTCCACTTT. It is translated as CASSRRTYNSPLHF.

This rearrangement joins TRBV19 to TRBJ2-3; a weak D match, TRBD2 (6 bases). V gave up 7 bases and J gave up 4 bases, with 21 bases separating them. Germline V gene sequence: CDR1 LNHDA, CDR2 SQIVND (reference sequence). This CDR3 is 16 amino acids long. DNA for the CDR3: TGTGCCAGTACTCCTTATTTGGGAGGTAGCCCAGATACGCAGTATTTT. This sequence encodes CASTPYLGGSPDTQYF. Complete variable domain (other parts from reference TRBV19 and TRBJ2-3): DGGITQSPKYLFRKEGQNVTLSCEQNLNHDAMYWYRQDPGQGLRLIYYSQIVNDFQKGDIAEGYSVSREKKESFPLTVTSAQKNPTAFYLCASTPYLGGSPDTQYFGPGTRLTVL.

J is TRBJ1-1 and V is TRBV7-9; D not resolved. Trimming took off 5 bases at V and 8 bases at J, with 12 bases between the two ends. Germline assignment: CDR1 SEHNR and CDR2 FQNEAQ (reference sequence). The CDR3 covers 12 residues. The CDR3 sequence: CASSPPSREAFF. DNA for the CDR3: TGTGCCAGCAGCCCCCCCAGTAGGGAAGCTTTCTTT.

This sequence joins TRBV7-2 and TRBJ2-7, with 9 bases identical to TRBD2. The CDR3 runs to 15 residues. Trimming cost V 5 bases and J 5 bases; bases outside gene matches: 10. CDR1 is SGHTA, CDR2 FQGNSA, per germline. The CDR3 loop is CASSTSGRGPHEQYF. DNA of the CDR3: TGTGCCAGCAGCACTAGCGGGCGGGGGCCGCACGAGCAGTACTTC. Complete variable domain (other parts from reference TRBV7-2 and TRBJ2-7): GAGVSQSPSNKVTEKGKDVELRCDPISGHTALYWYRQSLGQGLEFLIYFQGNSAPDKSGLPSDRFSAERTGGSVSTLTIQRTQQEDSAVYLCASSTSGRGPHEQYFGPGTRLTVT.

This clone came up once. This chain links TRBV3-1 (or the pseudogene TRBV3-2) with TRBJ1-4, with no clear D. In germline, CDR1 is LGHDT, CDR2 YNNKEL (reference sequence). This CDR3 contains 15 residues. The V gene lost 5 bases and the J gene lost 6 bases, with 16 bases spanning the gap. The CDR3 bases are TGTGCCAGCAGCAAGTTCACCGTAGCCCATGAAAAACTGTTTTTT. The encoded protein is CASSKFTVAHEKLFF.

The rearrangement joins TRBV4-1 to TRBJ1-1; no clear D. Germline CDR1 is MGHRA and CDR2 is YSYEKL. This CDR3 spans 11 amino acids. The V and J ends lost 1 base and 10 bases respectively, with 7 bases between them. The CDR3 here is CASSQGQRAFF. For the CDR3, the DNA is TGCGCCAGCAGCCAAGGGCAGAGAGCTTTCTTT.